One and the same sample provided the 8 T cell receptor beta chains below, sequenced in a study of blood T cell repertoires in COVID-19. The table came from immunoSEQ multiplex PCR; TCRdb's copy has only in-frame clones and leaves some out. The sample has 250,000 to 300,000 clones, about 70% seen once; the top ten hold more than 2.5%. Sequenced: peripheral blood. Receptors were obtained from an elderly woman with acute or convalescent COVID-19.

The gene calls are TRBV27 and TRBJ2-1; no clear D. Germline V gene sequence: CDR1 MNHEY, CDR2 SMNVEV (reference sequence). Trimming removed 3 bases at V and 0 bases at J, with 15 bases between. The CDR3 is 17 residues long. CDR3 sequence reads: CASSFRLGASSYNEQFF. The CDR3 nucleotides read TGTGCCAGCAGTTTTCGTCTCGGAGCGAGCTCCTACAATGAGCAGTTCTTC.

The gene calls are TRBV3-1 (or the pseudogene TRBV3-2) and TRBJ2-1; 11 nucleotides agree with TRBD2. J lost 4 bases, V lost 0 bases, and 5 bases had no gene match. Per the germline V gene, CDR1 is LGHDT and CDR2 is YNNKEL (reference sequence). This CDR3 spans 17 amino acids. Here the CDR3 reads CASSQDLAGGPYNEQFF. The CDR3 DNA sequence: TGTGCCAGCAGCCAAGATCTAGCGGGGGGACCATACAATGAGCAGTTCTTC.

J is TRBJ1-3 and V is TRBV7-9; a possible D gene is TRBD1 (5 bases). Trimming left V 1 base short and J 0 bases short, with 13 bases between. Per the germline V gene, CDR1 is SEHNR and CDR2 is FQNEAQ (reference sequence). CDR3 length: 17 residues. DNA for the CDR3: TGTGCCAGCAGCTTAGGTACGACAGCCATCTCTGGAAACACCATATATTTT. It specifies CASSLGTTAISGNTIYF.

This clone occurred a few times. The chain couples TRBV27 to TRBJ1-6, with D perhaps matching TRBD1 (6 bases). The CDR3 is made up of 14 amino acids. Germline-derived CDR1 and CDR2 are MNHEY and SMNVEV (reference sequence). V was pared by 6 bases and J by 10 bases, with 16 bases between. The CDR3 loop reads CASSRGMAVSPLHF. The DNA of the CDR3 is TGTGCCAGCAGCAGGGGTATGGCGGTCTCACCCCTCCACTTT.

The J gene is TRBJ1-1, the V gene TRBV5-1, with 7 bases identical to TRBD1. The CDR3 is made up of 15 amino acids. Germline trimming cut 6 bases from V and 0 bases from J; bases unmatched to any gene: 8. In germline, CDR1 is SGHRS, CDR2 YFSETQ. CDR3 loop: CASTRPGQLNTEAFF. CDR3 nucleotides: TGCGCCAGCACACGGCCGGGACAGCTGAACACTGAAGCTTTCTTT.

This sequence joins TRBV5-5 and TRBJ2-7; perhaps TRBD1 as D (7 bases). V lost 2 bases and J 0 bases, leaving 12 bases between the germline ends. Germline values: CDR1 SGHKS, CDR2 YYEKEE (reference sequence). The CDR3 is 15 amino acids. Written as DNA, the CDR3 is TGTGCCAGCAGCTTAGGGGGGACAGCCTCCTACGAGCAGTACTTC. The encoded protein is CASSLGGTASYEQYF.

This chain joins TRBV30 and TRBJ2-2, with TRBD1 matching over 7 bases. V dropped 5 bases and J dropped 7; count of bases not matched to a gene: 7. This CDR3 is built from 13 residues. CDR1 and CDR2 from the germline V gene are GTSNPN and SVGIG (reference sequence). For the CDR3, the DNA is TGTGCCTGGGGACAGGTACTGGGCGGGGAGCTGTTTTTT. This gives the protein CAWGQVLGGELFF. Using reference TRBV30 and TRBJ2-2 for the parts outside the CDR3, the full variable domain is SQTIHQWPATLVQPVGSPLSLECTVEGTSNPNLYWYRQAAGRGLQLLFYSVGIGQISSEVPQNLSASRPQDRQFILSSKKLLLSDSGFYLCAWGQVLGGELFFGEGSRLTVL.

CDR3 in DNA: TGTGCCAGCAGTGCTAGAGCGGGACGCTACTACAATGAGCAGTTCTTC. Translated: CASSARAGRYYNEQFF. The chain joins TRBV2 to TRBJ2-1; the match to TRBD2 covers 7 bases. Trimming cost V 4 bases and J 3 bases; bases outside gene matches: 9. Germline-derived CDR1 and CDR2 are SNHLY and FYNNEI. This CDR3 has 16 amino acids.